The text below deals with one T cell receptor (beta chain). CDR1 is ENHRY, CDR2 SYGVKD, per germline. V lost 3 bases and J lost 6, with 9 bases in between. This CDR3 comprises 12 residues. This sample stems from a study of shared clonotypes between healthy human individuals. Assay used: immunoSEQ multiplex PCR; TCRdb lists only in-frame clones, some missing. The sample includes about 980,000 clones, 60% to 85% seen only once; the top ten take roughly 1.5%. This clonotype originated in a young man in good health. Source material: memory CD4+ T cells sorted from blood. Stated subset: CD45RA-negative fraction. The chain combines TRBV10-3 with TRBJ2-7; maybe TRBD1 (6 bases). CDR3 in DNA: TGTGCCATCAGTGAAGTAGGGGGCGAGCAGTACTTC. Its protein product is CAISEVGGEQYF.